These 28 T cell receptor beta chains originate from one sample sequenced in a study of blood T cell repertoires in COVID-19. The assay was immunoSEQ multiplex PCR, and TCRdb's table has in-frame clones only and misses some. In the table there are roughly 160,000 clones, more than 75% of which are singletons. The sequencing sample was made of peripheral blood. These receptors all stem from a woman aged 65 to 85 with COVID-19, enrolled during active disease.

This clone has only one observation. This chain links TRBV13 with TRBJ2-7; TRBD2 might be the D (5 bases). Deletions cut 5 bases from V and 6 bases from J, with 14 bases between. CDR1 and CDR2 from the germline V gene are PRHDT and FYEKMQ (reference sequence). CDR3 length equals 13 residues. The CDR3 sequence: CASSGFGKGEQYF. DNA for the CDR3: TGTGCCAGCAGCGGGTTCGGGAAGGGCGAGCAGTACTTC.

V and J are TRBV7-8 and TRBJ2-3; 9 bases map to TRBD2. CDR1 SGHVS and CDR2 FQNEAQ come from the germline V gene. This CDR3 is built from 15 residues. Germline trimming cut 1 base from V and 4 bases from J; bases unmatched to any gene: 3. The CDR3 DNA follows: TGTGCCAGCAGCTTAGTAGCGGGGGTGTCAGATACGCAGTATTTT. Residues: CASSLVAGVSDTQYF.

This chain joins TRBV3-1 (or the pseudogene TRBV3-2) and TRBJ2-1; TRBD2 matches 11 bases. J gave up 2 bases and V 1 base, and 1 base lay outside the gene matches. The CDR3 is 16 residues long. Germline CDR1 reads LGHDT; CDR2 reads YNNKEL (reference sequence). CDR3 nucleotides: TGTGCCAGCAGCCAAGGACTAGCGGGGACCTACAATGAGCAGTTCTTC. Translated, it gives CASSQGLAGTYNEQFF.

The V call is TRBV5-1, the J call TRBJ1-3, with D hard to call. Germline CDR1 SGHRS, CDR2 YFSETQ. Between the trimmed V and J ends, which lost 5 bases and 0 bases, there was a span of 12 bases. The CDR3 runs 15 residues. The CDR3 DNA reads as TGCGCCAGCAGATCGGAGGGAAACTCTGGAAACACCATATATTTT. It yields the protein CASRSEGNSGNTIYF.

The J gene is TRBJ2-2, the V gene TRBV20-1, with D perhaps matching TRBD2 (5 bases). This CDR3 has 14 residues. V was shortened by 3 bases and J by 6 bases, with 14 bases between the two germline ends. Per germline, CDR1 DFQATT and CDR2 SNEGSKA (reference sequence). The CDR3 is CSASRLTGSGELFF. CDR3 DNA: TGCAGTGCTAGTCGGCTGACGGGATCCGGGGAGCTGTTTTTT.

V usage is TRBV12-3 or TRBV12-4 and J usage is TRBJ2-3, with D unclear. Trimming shortened V by 5 bases and J by 5 bases, and 8 bases separated the two germline ends. The length of the CDR3 is 12 residues. CDR3 nucleotide sequence: TGTGCCAGCAGTATTTCGGGAGATACGCAGTATTTT. It specifies CASSISGDTQYF.

V gene TRBV18 combines with J gene TRBJ1-1, with unresolved D. CDR1 is KGHSH and CDR2 is LQKENI in the germline V gene. The CDR3 runs 14 residues. The ends were cut back, 2 bases at V and 2 bases at J, with 9 bases in the middle. CDR3 loop: CASSPSGVNTEAFF. CDR3 coding DNA: TGTGCCAGCTCACCATCCGGGGTTAACACTGAAGCTTTCTTT.

V and J are TRBV5-1 and TRBJ2-6; TRBD1 is a possible D gene (5 bases). The CDR3 runs to 17 residues. CDR1 SGHRS and CDR2 YFSETQ come from the germline V gene. V lost 5 bases to trimming and J lost 0 bases, with 15 bases between them. The CDR3 here is CASSMRQPSSGANVLTF. CDR3 coding DNA: TGCGCCAGCAGTATGAGACAGCCAAGCTCTGGGGCCAACGTCCTGACTTTC.

This clone appeared once. The chain combines TRBV5-1 with TRBJ2-7; 8 bases line up with TRBD1. The CDR3 contains 14 residues. Germline V gives CDR1 SGHRS, CDR2 YFSETQ. V gave up 3 bases and J gave up 7 bases; unmatched junction bases: 9. The CDR3 sequence: CASSSRTGTDEQYF. The DNA for the CDR3 is TGCGCCAGCAGCTCTCGGACAGGGACGGATGAGCAGTACTTC.

V and J are TRBV28 and TRBJ2-2; tentatively, D is TRBD2 (6 bases). The V end lost 5 bases, the J end lost 0 bases, and 10 bases lay between the germline ends. There are 15 residues in the CDR3. Germline CDR1 is MDHEN and CDR2 is SYDVKM. CDR3 coding DNA: TGTGCCAGCAGTGGAGGGACCTCGAACACCGGGGAGCTGTTTTTT. Translating gives CASSGGTSNTGELFF. The whole variable domain, filled in from reference TRBV28 and TRBJ2-2, reads DVKVTQSSRYLVKRTGEKVFLECVQDMDHENMFWYRQDPGLGLRLIYFSYDVKMKEKGDIPEGYSVSREKKERFSLILESASTNQTSMYLCASSGGTSNTGELFFGEGSRLTVL.

The V and J genes are TRBV19 and TRBJ1-1; D might be TRBD1 (6 bases). The CDR3 extends over 13 amino acids. V was clipped by 5 bases and J by 5 bases, with 12 bases between them. Germline CDR1 is LNHDA and CDR2 is SQIVND (reference sequence). The CDR3 coding sequence is TGTGCCAGTAGTCAAGGGGGTTTTACTGAAGCTTTCTTT. Protein: CASSQGGFTEAFF.

The chain recombines TRBV5-6 with TRBJ2-2; 16 nucleotides match TRBD2. From germline, CDR1 is SGHDT and CDR2 YYEEEE. J lost 5 bases, V lost 4 bases, and 11 bases had no gene match. The CDR3 is made up of 19 amino acids. This chain's CDR3 is CASSATHGTSGGATGELFF. The CDR3 DNA reads TGTGCCAGCAGCGCAACTCATGGGACTAGCGGGGGGGCTACCGGGGAGCTGTTTTTT.

The chain combines TRBV19 with TRBJ2-1; 7 bases match TRBD1. Germline V lookup: CDR1 LNHDA, CDR2 SQIVND (reference sequence). With V trimmed by 10 bases and J by 3 bases, 9 bases remained unmatched. This CDR3 contains 14 residues. In nucleotides, the CDR3 is TGTGCCACTCTAAAGGGGACAGACTACAATGAGCAGTTCTTC. As protein: CATLKGTDYNEQFF.

The chain is built from TRBV24-1 and TRBJ1-2; the D gene is possibly TRBD1 (5 bases). The length of the CDR3 is 15 residues. Trimming took off 3 bases at V and 4 bases at J, with 14 bases between the two ends. Germline loops: CDR1 KGHDR, CDR2 SFDVKD. CDR3 in amino acids: CATSDTRGSPYGYTF. The CDR3 DNA reads TGTGCCACCAGTGATACAAGGGGTTCACCCTATGGCTACACCTTC.

The chain combines TRBV2 with TRBJ2-7, with D possibly being TRBD1 (8 bases). The CDR3 runs 14 residues. The germline V and J ends were trimmed by 6 bases and 0 bases, with 12 bases remaining between them. In germline, CDR1 is SNHLY, CDR2 FYNNEI. CDR3 sequence: CASRSGTGSYEQYF. The CDR3 nucleotides read TGTGCCAGCAGGAGCGGGACAGGCTCCTACGAGCAGTACTTC.

This clone was picked up one time. The chain recombines TRBV7-2 with TRBJ2-2; tentatively, D is TRBD2 (6 bases). The CDR3 consists of 16 residues. The V and J ends lost 2 bases and 6 bases respectively, with 16 bases between them. Germline V gene data show CDR1 as SGHTA and CDR2 as FQGNSA. The CDR3 DNA reads as TGTGCCAGCAGCTTATCAGCGGGCAGCCTCCCCGGGGAGCTGTTTTTT. Protein: CASSLSAGSLPGELFF.

This clone has a single count. The gene calls are TRBV2 and TRBJ2-3; 9 nucleotides match TRBD1. The CDR3 has 15 residues. Germline CDR1 reads SNHLY; CDR2 reads FYNNEI. The junction had 8 bases not matched to a gene; V was cut back by 6 bases and J by 4 bases. The CDR3 here is CASRPTGGGPDTQYF. The CDR3 DNA reads TGTGCCAGCAGGCCTACAGGGGGCGGTCCAGATACGCAGTATTTT.

This chain links TRBV10-3 with TRBJ2-1; TRBD1 matches 8 bases. Trimming took 6 bases from V and 4 from J; bases not matched to a gene: 5. Per germline, CDR1 ENHRY and CDR2 SYGVKD. The CDR3 totals 14 residues. The DNA for the CDR3 is TGTGCCATCAGAACAGGGGGAAAATACAATGAGCAGTTCTTC. This translates into CAIRTGGKYNEQFF.

This clone was observed a few times. The chain is built from TRBV3-1 (or the pseudogene TRBV3-2) and TRBJ1-5; D gene ambiguous. The CDR3 covers 18 residues. The V gene lost 4 bases and the J gene lost 4 bases, with 23 bases spanning the gap. Per the germline V gene, CDR1 is LGHDT and CDR2 is YNNKEL (reference sequence). This CDR3 is CASSPYPSESARNQPQHF. The CDR3 region has the DNA TGTGCCAGCAGCCCCTACCCGTCCGAGAGTGCGAGGAATCAGCCCCAGCATTTT.

The chain employs TRBV6-6 and TRBJ2-5; 7 bases agree with TRBD2. This CDR3 has 13 residues. From germline, CDR1 is MNHNY and CDR2 SVGAGI (reference sequence). Unmatched junction bases numbered 5, after V lost 9 bases and J lost 1 base. The CDR3 DNA sequence: TGTGCCAGTGTCTCGGGGGGCCAAGAGACCCAGTACTTC. Amino acid sequence: CASVSGGQETQYF.

The chain uses TRBV6-5 and TRBJ1-5, with 10 positions matching TRBD1. V lost 5 bases, J lost 7 bases, and 8 bases stayed unmatched. The CDR3 length is 15 residues. Germline V lookup: CDR1 MNHEY, CDR2 SVGAGI. CDR3: CASSLRQGAWQPQHF. The CDR3 DNA follows: TGTGCCAGCAGTCTTCGACAGGGGGCTTGGCAGCCCCAGCATTTT.

The chain couples TRBV9 to TRBJ1-6; possible D gene TRBD1, 5 bases. Germline V CDR1 and CDR2: SGDLS, YYNGEE. The CDR3 totals 15 residues. Deletions cut 1 base from V and 8 bases from J, with 13 bases between. This CDR3 is CASSVSGRADSPLHF. In DNA form, the CDR3 reads TGTGCCAGCAGCGTATCTGGCAGGGCGGATTCACCCCTCCACTTT.

The chain joins TRBV19 to TRBJ2-7; 7 nucleotides agree with TRBD1. Germline V gives CDR1 LNHDA, CDR2 SQIVND (reference sequence). The V segment lost 6 bases and the J segment 0 bases; nucleotides outside the gene matches: 5. The CDR3 covers 14 residues. The CDR3 reads CASRGRQGSYEQYF. CDR3 DNA: TGTGCCAGTAGAGGCAGACAGGGCTCCTACGAGCAGTACTTC.

The CDR3 DNA sequence: TGTGCCAGCAGTGGAGGACTAGCTTTAGGGTACGAGCAGTACTTC. Translation: CASSGGLALGYEQYF. J is TRBJ2-7 and V is TRBV2; TRBD2 aligns across 8 bases. The CDR3 has 15 residues. Trimming at V came to 4 bases and at J to 4 bases, leaving 9 bases not matched to a gene. Germline values: CDR1 SNHLY, CDR2 FYNNEI. Together with reference TRBV2 and TRBJ2-7, the CDR3 gives the full variable domain: EPEVTQTPSHQVTQMGQEVILRCVPISNHLYFYWYRQILGQKVEFLVSFYNNEISEKSEIFDDQFSVERPDGSNFTLKIRSTKLEDSAMYFCASSGGLALGYEQYFGPGTRLTVT.

This clone showed up just a few times. This rearrangement joins TRBV12-1 to TRBJ2-2; the table gives TRBD2 as D, unverified against the DNA. TRBV12-1 is noted as a pseudogene. This CDR3 spans 17 amino acids. The CDR3 DNA follows: TGTGCCAGCAGCTCCAATAGCGGGGGGGCCTTAGCCGGGGAGCTGTTTTTT. Translating gives CASSSNSGGALAGELFF.

The chain carries TRBV2 and TRBJ2-7; TRBD2 might be the D (5 bases). The germline V and J ends were trimmed by 3 bases and 3 bases, with 9 bases remaining between them. Germline CDR1 is SNHLY and CDR2 is FYNNEI. The CDR3 spans 13 residues. For the CDR3, the DNA is TGTGCCAGCAGTGATAGGCGGGTCTACGAGCAGTACTTC. Its translation: CASSDRRVYEQYF. Based on the CDR3 plus reference TRBV2 and TRBJ2-7, the full variable domain is EPEVTQTPSHQVTQMGQEVILRCVPISNHLYFYWYRQILGQKVEFLVSFYNNEISEKSEIFDDQFSVERPDGSNFTLKIRSTKLEDSAMYFCASSDRRVYEQYFGPGTRLTVT.

The chain carries TRBV28 and TRBJ1-6; 7 bases are shared with TRBD1. The CDR3 is 15 amino acids. Unmatched junction bases numbered 6, after V lost 6 bases and J lost 4 bases. The germline V gene has CDR1 MDHEN and CDR2 SYDVKM. CDR3 sequence (DNA): TGTGCCAGCAGACCTTCGGGACAGTATAATTCACCCCTCCACTTT. It translates to CASRPSGQYNSPLHF.

The V gene is TRBV6-1, the J gene TRBJ1-3; no clear D. This CDR3 has 14 residues. The V end was cut by 2 bases, the J end by 7 bases, with 12 bases between. Germline V gene sequence: CDR1 MNHNS, CDR2 SASEGT. The CDR3 loop is CASSETGISNTIYF. DNA for the CDR3: TGTGCCAGCAGTGAAACGGGGATTTCGAACACCATATATTTT.